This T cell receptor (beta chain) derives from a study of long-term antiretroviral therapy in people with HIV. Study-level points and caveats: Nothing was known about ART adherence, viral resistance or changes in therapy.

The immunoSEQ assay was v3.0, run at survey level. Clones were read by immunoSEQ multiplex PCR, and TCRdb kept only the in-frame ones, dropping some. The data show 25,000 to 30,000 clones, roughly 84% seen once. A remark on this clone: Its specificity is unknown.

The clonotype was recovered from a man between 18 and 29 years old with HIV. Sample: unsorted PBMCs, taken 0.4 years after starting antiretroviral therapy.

CDR3 protein: CASSLGPSTGSTDTQYF. CDR3 in DNA: TGTGCCAGCAGCTTGGGACCCTCGACAGGGAGCACAGATACGCAGTATTTT. The chain combines TRBV5-4 with TRBJ2-3; 7 positions match TRBD1. The germline gives CDR1 SGHNT, CDR2 YYREEE (reference sequence). The CDR3 consists of 17 residues. Trimming at V came to 0 bases and at J to 0 bases, leaving 7 bases not matched to a gene.